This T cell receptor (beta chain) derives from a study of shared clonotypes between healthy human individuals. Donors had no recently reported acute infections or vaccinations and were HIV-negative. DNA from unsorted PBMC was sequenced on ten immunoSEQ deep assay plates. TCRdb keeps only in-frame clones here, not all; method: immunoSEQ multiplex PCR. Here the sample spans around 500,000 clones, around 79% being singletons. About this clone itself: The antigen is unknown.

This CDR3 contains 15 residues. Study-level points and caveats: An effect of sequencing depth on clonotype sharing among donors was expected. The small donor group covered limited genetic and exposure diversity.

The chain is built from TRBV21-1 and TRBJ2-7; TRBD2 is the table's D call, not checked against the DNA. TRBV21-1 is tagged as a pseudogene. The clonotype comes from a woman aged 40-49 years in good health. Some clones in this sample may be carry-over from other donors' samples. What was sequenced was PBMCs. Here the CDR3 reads CASIATSGETYEQYF. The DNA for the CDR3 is TGTGCCAGCATCGCGACTAGCGGAGAAACTTACGAGCAGTACTTC.